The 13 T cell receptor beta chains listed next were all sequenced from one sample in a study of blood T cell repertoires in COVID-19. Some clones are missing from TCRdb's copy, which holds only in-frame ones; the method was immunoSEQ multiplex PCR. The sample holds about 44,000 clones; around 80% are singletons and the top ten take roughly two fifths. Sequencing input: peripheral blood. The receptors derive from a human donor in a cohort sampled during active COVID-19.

The CDR3 DNA sequence: TGTGCCACGGTAGCGGGCGGCGGGGGTCACACAGATACGCAGTATTTT. Protein sequence: CATVAGGGGHTDTQYF. V gene TRBV10-3 combines with J gene TRBJ2-3; 7 positions agree with TRBD2. CDR3 length equals 16 residues. The ends lost 10 bases at V and 2 bases at J; junction bases unmatched: 15. Per the germline V gene, CDR1 is ENHRY and CDR2 is SYGVKD.

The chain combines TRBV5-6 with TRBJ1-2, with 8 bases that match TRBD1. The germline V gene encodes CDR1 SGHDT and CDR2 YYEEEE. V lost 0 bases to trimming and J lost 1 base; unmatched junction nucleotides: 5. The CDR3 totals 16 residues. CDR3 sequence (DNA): TGTGCCAGCAGCTTGGGGACAGGGATTTTTAACTATGGCTACACCTTC. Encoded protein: CASSLGTGIFNYGYTF.

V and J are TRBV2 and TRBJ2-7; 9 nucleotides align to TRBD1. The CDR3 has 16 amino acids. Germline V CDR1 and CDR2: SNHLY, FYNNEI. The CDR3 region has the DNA TGTGCCAGCAGCGAAGGCCGGGACAGGGACGCCTACGAGCAGTACGTC. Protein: CASSEGRDRDAYEQYV.

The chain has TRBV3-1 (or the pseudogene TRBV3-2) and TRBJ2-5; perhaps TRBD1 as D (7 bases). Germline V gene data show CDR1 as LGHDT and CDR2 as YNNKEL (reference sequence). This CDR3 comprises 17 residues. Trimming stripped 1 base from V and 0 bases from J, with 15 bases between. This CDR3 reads CASSQAAEGAYQETQYF. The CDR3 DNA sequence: TGTGCCAGCAGCCAAGCGGCGGAGGGGGCGTACCAAGAGACCCAGTACTTC.

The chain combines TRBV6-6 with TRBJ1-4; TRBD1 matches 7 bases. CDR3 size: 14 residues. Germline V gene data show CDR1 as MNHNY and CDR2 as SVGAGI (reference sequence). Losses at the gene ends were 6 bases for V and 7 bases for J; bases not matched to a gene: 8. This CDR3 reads CASSSTGFAEKLFF. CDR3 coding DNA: TGTGCCAGCAGCTCGACAGGGTTCGCTGAAAAACTGTTTTTT.

CDR3 bases: TGTGCCAGCAGCTTAGTGGACAGGGGTGATGGCTACACCTTC. This sequence encodes CASSLVDRGDGYTF. The gene calls are TRBV11-2 and TRBJ1-2; 9 bases map to TRBD1. J was trimmed by 6 bases and V by 1 base; bases with no gene match: 3. The CDR3 runs to 14 residues. In germline, CDR1 is SGHAT, CDR2 FQNNGV. The full variable domain, rest sourced from reference TRBV11-2 and TRBJ1-2, is EAGVAQSPRYKIIEKRQSVAFWCNPISGHATLYWYQQILGQGPKLLIQFQNNGVVDDSQLPKDRFSAERLKGVDSTLKIQPAKLEDSAVYLCASSLVDRGDGYTFGSGTRLTVV.

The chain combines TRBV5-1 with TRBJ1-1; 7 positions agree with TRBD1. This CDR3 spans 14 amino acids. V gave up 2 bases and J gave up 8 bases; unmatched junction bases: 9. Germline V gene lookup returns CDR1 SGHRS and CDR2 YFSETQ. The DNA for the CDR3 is TGCGCCAGCAGCTTATCAACAGGGGCGCGAGAAGCTTTCTTT. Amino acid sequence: CASSLSTGAREAFF.

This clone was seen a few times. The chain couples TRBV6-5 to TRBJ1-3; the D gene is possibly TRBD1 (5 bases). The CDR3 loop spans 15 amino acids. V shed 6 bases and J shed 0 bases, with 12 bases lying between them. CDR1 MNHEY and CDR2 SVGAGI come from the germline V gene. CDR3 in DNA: TGTGCCAGCAGGGAGGGGACGGTCTCTGGAAACACCATATATTTT. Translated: CASREGTVSGNTIYF.

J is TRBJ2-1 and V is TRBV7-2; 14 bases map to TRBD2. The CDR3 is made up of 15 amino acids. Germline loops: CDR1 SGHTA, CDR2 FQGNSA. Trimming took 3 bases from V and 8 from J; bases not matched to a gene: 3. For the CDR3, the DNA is TGTGCCAGCAGCTTGACTAGCGGGGGGGCGTATGAGCAGTTCTTC. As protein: CASSLTSGGAYEQFF. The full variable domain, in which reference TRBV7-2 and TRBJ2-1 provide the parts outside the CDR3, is GAGVSQSPSNKVTEKGKDVELRCDPISGHTALYWYRQSLGQGLEFLIYFQGNSAPDKSGLPSDRFSAERTGGSVSTLTIQRTQQEDSAVYLCASSLTSGGAYEQFFGPGTRLTVL.

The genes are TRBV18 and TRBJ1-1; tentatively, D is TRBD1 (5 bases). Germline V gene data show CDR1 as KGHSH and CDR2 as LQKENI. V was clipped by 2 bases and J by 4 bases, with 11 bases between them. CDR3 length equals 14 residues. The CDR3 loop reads CASSPAIGATEAFF. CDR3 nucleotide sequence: TGTGCCAGCTCACCAGCAATAGGGGCCACTGAAGCTTTCTTT.

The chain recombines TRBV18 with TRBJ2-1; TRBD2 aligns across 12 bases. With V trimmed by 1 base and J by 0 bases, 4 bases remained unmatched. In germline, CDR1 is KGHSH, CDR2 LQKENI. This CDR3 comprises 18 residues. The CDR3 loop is CASSPQLAGGPSYNEQFF. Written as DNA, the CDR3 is TGTGCCAGCTCACCACAACTAGCGGGGGGCCCCTCCTACAATGAGCAGTTCTTC.

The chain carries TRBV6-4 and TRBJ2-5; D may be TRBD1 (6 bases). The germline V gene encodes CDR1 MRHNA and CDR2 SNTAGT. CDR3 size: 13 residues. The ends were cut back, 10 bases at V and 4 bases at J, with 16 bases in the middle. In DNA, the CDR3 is TGTGCCACCGCAGTTCAGACAGGAGAGACCCAGTACTTC. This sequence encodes CATAVQTGETQYF.

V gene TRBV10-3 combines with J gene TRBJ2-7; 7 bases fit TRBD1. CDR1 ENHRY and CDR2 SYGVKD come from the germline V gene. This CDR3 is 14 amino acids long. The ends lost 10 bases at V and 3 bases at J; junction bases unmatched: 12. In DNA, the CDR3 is TGTGCCAGCCGCGGAGCAGGGGGTGGCTACGAGCAGTACGTC. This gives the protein CASRGAGGGYEQYV.